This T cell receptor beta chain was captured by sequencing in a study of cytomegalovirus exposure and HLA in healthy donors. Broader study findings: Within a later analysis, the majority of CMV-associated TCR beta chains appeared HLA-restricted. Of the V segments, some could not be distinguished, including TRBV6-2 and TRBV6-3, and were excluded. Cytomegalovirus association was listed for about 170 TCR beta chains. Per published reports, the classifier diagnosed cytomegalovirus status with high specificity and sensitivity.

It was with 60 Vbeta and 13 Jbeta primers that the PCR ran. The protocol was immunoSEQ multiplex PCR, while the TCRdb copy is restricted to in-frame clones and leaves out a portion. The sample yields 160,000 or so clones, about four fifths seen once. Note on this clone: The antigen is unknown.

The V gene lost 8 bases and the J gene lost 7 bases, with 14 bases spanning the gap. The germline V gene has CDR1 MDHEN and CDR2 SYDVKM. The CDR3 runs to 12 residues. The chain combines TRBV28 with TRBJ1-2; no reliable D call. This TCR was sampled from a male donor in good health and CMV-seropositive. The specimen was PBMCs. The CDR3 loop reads CASARWEPGYTF. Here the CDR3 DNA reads TGTGCCAGCGCCAGATGGGAGCCTGGCTACACCTTC.